This T cell receptor (beta chain) was profiled in a study of T cell repertoires in cytomegalovirus infection. Study in general: Well-studied HLA-B-restricted epitopes and recently identified HLA-C-restricted epitopes of CMV were both used in the study.

This clonotype came up a few times. Its target is not known. TCRdb reprocessed the reads with MiXCR, giving one entry per CDR3 protein. Altogether roughly 800,000 distinct CDR3 sequences are present, almost 30% being singletons, with the ten largest covering under 15%. J was trimmed by 3 bases and V by 2 bases; bases with no gene match: 7. Germline V gene sequence: CDR1 DFQATT, CDR2 SNEGSKA (reference sequence). The CDR3 sequence is 15 residues long. Study-wide results and limits: Summed public TCR beta family frequency identified CMV carriers bearing the relevant HLA. Within the response measured ex vivo, HLA-C-restricted CMV-specific TCR beta clonotypes were dominant.

The clonotype comes from a human donor in good health (CMV status not recorded). Some clones in this sample may be carry-over from other donors' samples. The sequenced sample was cultured CD8+ T cells from PBMCs, obtained from culture after CMV antigen stimulation. The rearrangement joins TRBV20-1 to TRBJ1-5, with TRBD1 matching 7 bases. The CDR3 nucleotides read TGCAGTGCTAGAATCCGACAGGGCGTCAATCAGCCCCAGCATTTT. Protein product: CSARIRQGVNQPQHF.